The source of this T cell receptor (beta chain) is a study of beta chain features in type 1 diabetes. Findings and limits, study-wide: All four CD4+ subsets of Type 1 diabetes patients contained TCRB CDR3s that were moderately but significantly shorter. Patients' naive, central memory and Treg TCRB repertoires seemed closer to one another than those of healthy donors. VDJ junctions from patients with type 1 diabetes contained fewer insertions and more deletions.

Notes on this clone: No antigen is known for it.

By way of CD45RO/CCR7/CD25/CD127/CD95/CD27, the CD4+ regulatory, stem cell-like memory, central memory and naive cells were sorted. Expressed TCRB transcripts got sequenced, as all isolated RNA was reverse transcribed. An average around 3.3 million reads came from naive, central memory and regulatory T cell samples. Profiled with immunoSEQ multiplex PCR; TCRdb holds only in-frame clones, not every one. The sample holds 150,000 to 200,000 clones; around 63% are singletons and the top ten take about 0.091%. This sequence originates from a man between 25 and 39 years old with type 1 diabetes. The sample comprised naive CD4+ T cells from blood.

CDR3 sequence: CASKASYEQYF. The CDR3 nucleotides are TGTGCCAGCAAAGCCTCCTACGAGCAGTACTTC. The chain is built from TRBV11-2 and TRBJ2-7; no clear D. V was trimmed by 7 bases and J by 0 bases, leaving 4 bases between them. This CDR3 has 11 amino acids. Looked up from germline, CDR1 is SGHAT and CDR2 is FQNNGV.